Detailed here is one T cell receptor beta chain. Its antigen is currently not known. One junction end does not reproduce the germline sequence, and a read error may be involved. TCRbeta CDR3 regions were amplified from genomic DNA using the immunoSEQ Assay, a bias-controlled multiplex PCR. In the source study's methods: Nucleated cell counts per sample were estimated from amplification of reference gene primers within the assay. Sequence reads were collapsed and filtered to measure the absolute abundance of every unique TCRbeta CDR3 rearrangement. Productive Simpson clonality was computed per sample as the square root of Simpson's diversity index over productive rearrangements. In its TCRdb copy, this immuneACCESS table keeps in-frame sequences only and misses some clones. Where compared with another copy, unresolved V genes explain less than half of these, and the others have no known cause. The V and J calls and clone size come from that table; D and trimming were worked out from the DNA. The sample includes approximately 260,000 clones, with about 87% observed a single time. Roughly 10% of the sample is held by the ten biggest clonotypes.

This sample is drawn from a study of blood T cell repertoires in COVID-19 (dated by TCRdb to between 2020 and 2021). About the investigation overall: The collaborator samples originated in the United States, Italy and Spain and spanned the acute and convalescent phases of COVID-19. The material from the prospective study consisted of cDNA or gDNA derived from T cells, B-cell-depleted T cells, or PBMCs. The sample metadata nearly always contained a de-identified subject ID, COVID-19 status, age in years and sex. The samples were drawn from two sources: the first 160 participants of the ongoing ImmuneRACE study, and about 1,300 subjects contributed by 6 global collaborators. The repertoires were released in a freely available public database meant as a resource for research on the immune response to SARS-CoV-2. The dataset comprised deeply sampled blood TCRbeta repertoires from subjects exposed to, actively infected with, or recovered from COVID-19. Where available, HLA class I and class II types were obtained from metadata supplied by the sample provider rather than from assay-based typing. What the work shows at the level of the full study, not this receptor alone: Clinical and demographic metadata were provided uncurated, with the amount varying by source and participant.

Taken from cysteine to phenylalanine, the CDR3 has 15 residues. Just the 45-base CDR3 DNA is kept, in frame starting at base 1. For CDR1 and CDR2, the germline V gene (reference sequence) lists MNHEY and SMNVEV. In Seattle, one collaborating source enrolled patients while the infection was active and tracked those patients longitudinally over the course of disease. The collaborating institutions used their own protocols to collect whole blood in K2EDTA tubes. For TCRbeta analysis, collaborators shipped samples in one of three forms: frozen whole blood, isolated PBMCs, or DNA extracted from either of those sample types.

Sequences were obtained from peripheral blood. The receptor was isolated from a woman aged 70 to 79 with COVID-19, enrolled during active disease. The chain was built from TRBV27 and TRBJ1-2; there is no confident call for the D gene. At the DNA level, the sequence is TGTGCCAGCAGTCTATCCCGAGGGCCCTATGGGGGCTACACCTTC. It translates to CASSLSRGPYGGYTF.